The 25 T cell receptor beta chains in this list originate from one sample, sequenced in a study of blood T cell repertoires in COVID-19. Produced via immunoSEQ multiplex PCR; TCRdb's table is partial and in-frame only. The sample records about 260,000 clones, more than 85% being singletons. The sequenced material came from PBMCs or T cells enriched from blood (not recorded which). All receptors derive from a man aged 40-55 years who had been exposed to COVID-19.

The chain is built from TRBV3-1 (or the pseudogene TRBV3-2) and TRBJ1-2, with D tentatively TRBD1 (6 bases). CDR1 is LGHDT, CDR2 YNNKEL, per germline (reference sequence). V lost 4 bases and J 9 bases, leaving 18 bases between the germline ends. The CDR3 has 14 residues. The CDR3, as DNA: TGTGCCAGCAGCCCGGAGCTTCAGGGGCGAAGCTACACCTTC. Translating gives CASSPELQGRSYTF.

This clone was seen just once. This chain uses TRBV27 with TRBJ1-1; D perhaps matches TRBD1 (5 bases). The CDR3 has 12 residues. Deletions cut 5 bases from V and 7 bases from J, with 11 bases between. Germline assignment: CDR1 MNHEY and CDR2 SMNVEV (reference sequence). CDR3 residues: CASSPGHREAFF. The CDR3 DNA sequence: TGTGCCAGCAGTCCAGGACATCGTGAAGCTTTCTTT.

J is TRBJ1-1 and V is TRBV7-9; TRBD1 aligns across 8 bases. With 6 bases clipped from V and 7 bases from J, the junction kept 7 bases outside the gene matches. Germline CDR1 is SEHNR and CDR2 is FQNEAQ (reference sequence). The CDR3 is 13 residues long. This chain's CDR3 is CASRPKTGVEAFF. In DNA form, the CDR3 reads TGTGCCAGCAGACCGAAGACAGGGGTTGAAGCTTTCTTT.

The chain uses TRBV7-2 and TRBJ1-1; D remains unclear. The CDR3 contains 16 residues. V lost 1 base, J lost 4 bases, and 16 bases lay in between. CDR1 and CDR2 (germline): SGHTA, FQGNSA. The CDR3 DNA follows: TGTGCCAGCAGCTTAGTTCCGGCGGCTGCCCCCACTGAAGCTTTCTTT. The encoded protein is CASSLVPAAAPTEAFF. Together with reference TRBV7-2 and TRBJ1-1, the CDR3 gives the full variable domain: GAGVSQSPSNKVTEKGKDVELRCDPISGHTALYWYRQSLGQGLEFLIYFQGNSAPDKSGLPSDRFSAERTGGSVSTLTIQRTQQEDSAVYLCASSLVPAAAPTEAFFGQGTRLTVV.

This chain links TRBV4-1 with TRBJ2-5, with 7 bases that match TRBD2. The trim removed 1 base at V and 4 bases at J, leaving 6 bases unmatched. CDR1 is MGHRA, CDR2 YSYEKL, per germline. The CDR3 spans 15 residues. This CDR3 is CASSQGGTSVETQYF. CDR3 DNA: TGCGCCAGCAGCCAAGGGGGTACTAGCGTAGAGACCCAGTACTTC.

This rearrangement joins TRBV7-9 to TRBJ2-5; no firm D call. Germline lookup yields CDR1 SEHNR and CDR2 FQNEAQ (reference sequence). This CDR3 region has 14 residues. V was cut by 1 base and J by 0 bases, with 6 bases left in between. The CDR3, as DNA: TGTGCCAGCAGCTTAGTACAGAACCAAGAGACCCAGTACTTC. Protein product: CASSLVQNQETQYF.

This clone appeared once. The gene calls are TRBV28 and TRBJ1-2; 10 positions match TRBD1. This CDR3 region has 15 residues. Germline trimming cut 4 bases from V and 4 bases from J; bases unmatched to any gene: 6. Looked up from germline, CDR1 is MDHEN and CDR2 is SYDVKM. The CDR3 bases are TGTGCCAGCAGTTCAGGACAGGGGGTTCCCTATGGCTACACCTTC. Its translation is CASSSGQGVPYGYTF.

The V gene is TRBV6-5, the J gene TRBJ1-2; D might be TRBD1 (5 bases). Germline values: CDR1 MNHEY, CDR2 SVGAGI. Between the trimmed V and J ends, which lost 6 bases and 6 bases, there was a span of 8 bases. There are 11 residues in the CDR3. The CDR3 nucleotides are TGTGCCAGCAGGGCAGGGAATGGCTACACCTTC. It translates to CASRAGNGYTF.

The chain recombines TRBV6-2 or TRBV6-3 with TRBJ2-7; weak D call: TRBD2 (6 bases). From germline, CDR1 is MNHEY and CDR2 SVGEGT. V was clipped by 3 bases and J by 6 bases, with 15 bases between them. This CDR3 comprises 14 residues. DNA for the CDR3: TGTGCCAGCAGTTATGTGTCGGGAGTCTCCGAGCAGTACTTC. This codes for CASSYVSGVSEQYF.

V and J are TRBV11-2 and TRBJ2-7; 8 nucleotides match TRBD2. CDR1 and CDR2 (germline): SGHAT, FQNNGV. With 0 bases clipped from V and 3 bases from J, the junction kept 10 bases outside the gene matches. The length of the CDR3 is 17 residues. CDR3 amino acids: CASSLDRSTSGFYEQYF. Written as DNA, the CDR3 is TGTGCCAGCAGCTTAGATCGGTCTACTAGCGGTTTCTACGAGCAGTACTTC.

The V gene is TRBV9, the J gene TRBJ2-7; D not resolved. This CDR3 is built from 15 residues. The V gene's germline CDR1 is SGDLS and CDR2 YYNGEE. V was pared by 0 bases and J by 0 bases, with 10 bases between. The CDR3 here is CASSVDPASSYEQYF. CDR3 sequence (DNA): TGTGCCAGCAGCGTAGATCCAGCTAGCTCCTACGAGCAGTACTTC.

The CDR3 DNA sequence: TGTGCCAGCAGCCAGCGTAGCGGGAGGGGCACCGGGGAGCTGTTTTTT. It encodes CASSQRSGRGTGELFF. The chain recombines TRBV3-1 (or the pseudogene TRBV3-2) with TRBJ2-2; 11 bases agree with TRBD2. In germline, CDR1 is LGHDT, CDR2 YNNKEL (reference sequence). Unmatched junction bases numbered 4, after V lost 3 bases and J lost 4 bases. CDR3 length: 16 residues.

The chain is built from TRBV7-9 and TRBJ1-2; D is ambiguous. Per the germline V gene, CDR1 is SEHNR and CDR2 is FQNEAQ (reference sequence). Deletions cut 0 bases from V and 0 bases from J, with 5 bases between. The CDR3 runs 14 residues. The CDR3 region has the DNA TGTGCCAGCAGCTTAGCCGGGGCTAACTATGGCTACACCTTC. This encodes CASSLAGANYGYTF. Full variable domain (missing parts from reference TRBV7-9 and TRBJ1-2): DTGVSQNPRHKITKRGQNVTFRCDPISEHNRLYWYRQTLGQGPEFLTYFQNEAQLEKSRLLSDRFSAERPKGSFSTLEIQRTEQGDSAMYLCASSLAGANYGYTFGSGTRLTVV.

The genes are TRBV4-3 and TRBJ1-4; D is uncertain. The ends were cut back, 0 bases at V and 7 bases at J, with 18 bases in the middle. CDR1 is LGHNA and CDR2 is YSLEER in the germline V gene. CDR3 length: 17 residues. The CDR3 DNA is TGCGCCAGCAGCCAAGATAGGAGTGCGGCTGGCGGTGAAAAACTGTTTTTT. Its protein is CASSQDRSAAGGEKLFF.

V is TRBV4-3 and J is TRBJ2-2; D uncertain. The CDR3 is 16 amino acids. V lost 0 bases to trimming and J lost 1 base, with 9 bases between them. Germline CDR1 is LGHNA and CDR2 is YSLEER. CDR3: CASSQDRFGNTGELFF. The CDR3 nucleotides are TGCGCCAGCAGCCAAGATCGGTTCGGGAACACCGGGGAGCTGTTTTTT.

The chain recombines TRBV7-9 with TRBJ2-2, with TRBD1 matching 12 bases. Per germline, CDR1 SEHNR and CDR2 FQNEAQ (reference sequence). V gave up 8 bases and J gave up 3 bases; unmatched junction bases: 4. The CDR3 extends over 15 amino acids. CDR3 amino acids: CASWGQGADTGELFF. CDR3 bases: TGTGCCAGCTGGGGACAGGGGGCTGACACCGGGGAGCTGTTTTTT.

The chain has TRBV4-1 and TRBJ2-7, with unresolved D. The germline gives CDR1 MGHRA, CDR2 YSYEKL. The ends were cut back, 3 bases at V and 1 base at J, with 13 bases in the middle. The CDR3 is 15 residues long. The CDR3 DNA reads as TGCGCCAGCAGCCAGGCTCCAGGATTTTCCTACGAGCAGTACTTC. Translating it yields CASSQAPGFSYEQYF.

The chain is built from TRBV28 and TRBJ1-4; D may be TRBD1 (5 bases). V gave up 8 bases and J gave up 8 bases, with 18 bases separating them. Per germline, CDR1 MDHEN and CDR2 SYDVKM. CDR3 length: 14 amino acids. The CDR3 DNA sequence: TGTGCCAGCCGTCAGGGTGGGGTTGGAGAAAAACTGTTTTTT. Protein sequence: CASRQGGVGEKLFF.

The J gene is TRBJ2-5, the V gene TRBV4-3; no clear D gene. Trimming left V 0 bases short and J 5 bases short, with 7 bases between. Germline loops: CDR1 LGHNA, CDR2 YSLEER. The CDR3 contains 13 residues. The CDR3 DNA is TGCGCCAGCAGCCAAGAGGTGAGGGAGACCCAGTACTTC. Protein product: CASSQEVRETQYF.

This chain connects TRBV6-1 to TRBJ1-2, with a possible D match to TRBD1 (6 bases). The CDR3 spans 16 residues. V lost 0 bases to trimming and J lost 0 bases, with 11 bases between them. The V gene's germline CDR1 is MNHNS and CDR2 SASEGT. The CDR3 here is CASSEATGTANYGYTF. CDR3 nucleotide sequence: TGTGCCAGCAGTGAAGCGACAGGTACAGCTAACTATGGCTACACCTTC.

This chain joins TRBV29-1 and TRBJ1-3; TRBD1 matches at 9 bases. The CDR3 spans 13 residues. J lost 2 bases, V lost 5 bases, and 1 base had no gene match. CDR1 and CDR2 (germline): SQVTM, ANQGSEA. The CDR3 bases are TGCAGCGTTCGGACAGGGGCTGGAAACACCATATATTTT. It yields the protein CSVRTGAGNTIYF.

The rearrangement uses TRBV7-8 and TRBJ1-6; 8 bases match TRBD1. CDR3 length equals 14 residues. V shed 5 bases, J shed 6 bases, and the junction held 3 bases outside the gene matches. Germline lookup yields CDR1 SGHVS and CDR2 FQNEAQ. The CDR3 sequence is CASSATGVNSPLHF. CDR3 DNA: TGTGCCAGCAGCGCGACAGGGGTTAATTCACCCCTCCACTTT. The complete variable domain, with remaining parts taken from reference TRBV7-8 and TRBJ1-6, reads GAGVSQSPRYKVAKRGQDVALRCDPISGHVSLFWYQQALGQGPEFLTYFQNEAQLDKSGLPSDRFFAERPEGSVSTLKIQRTQQEDSAVYLCASSATGVNSPLHFGNGTRLTVT.

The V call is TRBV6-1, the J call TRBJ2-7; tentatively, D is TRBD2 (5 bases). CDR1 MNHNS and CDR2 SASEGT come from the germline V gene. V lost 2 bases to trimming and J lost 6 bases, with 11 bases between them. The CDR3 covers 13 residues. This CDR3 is CASSESPGIEQYF. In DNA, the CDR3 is TGTGCCAGCAGTGAATCCCCGGGGATCGAGCAGTACTTC.

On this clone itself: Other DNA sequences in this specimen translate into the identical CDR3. The CDR3 loop is CASSSGSSYNEQFF. In DNA, the CDR3 is TGCGCCAGCAGCTCAGGGTCCTCCTACAATGAGCAGTTCTTC. The rearrangement uses TRBV5-1 and TRBJ2-1, with D perhaps TRBD1 (5 bases). Germline CDR1 is SGHRS and CDR2 is YFSETQ. Trimming stripped 3 bases from V and 0 bases from J, with 7 bases between. The CDR3 runs 14 residues.

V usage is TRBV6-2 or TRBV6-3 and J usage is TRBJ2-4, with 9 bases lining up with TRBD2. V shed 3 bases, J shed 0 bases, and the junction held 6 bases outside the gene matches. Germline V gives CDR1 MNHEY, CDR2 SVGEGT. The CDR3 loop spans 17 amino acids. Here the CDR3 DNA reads TGTGCCAGCAGTTATTCCACTAGCGGGTTAGCCAAAAACATTCAGTACTTC. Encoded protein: CASSYSTSGLAKNIQYF.